This paragraph covers one T cell receptor (beta chain) sequence. The antigen is not known. Trimming cost V 5 bases and J 4 bases, with 13 bases left between them. Germline CDR1 is LNHDA and CDR2 is SQIVND (reference sequence). The CDR3 loop spans 14 amino acids. The record originates from a study of T cell responses to AZD1222 COVID-19 vaccine. Whole-study findings and limits: Per reports, nearly half of all spike-specific TCRs target regions that are unmutated in variants.

Clones were read by immunoSEQ multiplex PCR, and TCRdb kept only the in-frame ones, dropping some. Here the sample spans around 61,000 clones, approximately 85% being singletons. The sequence was collected from an adult in good health. V gene TRBV19 combines with J gene TRBJ2-3, with D uncertain. The sample was peripheral blood, taken on day 0 of AZD1222 vaccination. The CDR3: CASSLGGGADTQYF. The CDR3 nucleotides are TGTGCCAGTAGTTTGGGCGGTGGGGCAGATACGCAGTATTTT.